The 10 T cell receptor beta chains reported below all come from one sample, sequenced in a study of T cells after posttransplantation cyclophosphamide. Cyclophosphamide on days +3 and +4 followed busulfan-fludarabine conditioning and a marrow graft. Sequencing used immunoSEQ multiplex PCR; TCRdb keeps in-frame clones, though not all of them. In the table there are 6,000 to 7,500 clones, about 92% of which are singletons. This material consisted of CD8+ T cells sorted from blood, taken after allogeneic stem cell transplant with posttransplant cyclophosphamide. These receptors were collected from a male patient aged 55 to 69 who received an allogeneic stem cell transplant from a related donor and was CMV-positive. Among the T cells, some may be from the graft donor.

This chain connects TRBV28 to TRBJ1-1, with D uncertain. This CDR3 region has 11 residues. Germline V CDR1 and CDR2: MDHEN, SYDVKM. V lost 3 bases to trimming and J lost 6 bases, with 5 bases between them. This CDR3 reads CASSFIAEAFF. The CDR3 DNA follows: TGTGCCAGCAGTTTTATCGCTGAAGCTTTCTTT. Together with reference TRBV28 and TRBJ1-1, the CDR3 gives the full variable domain: DVKVTQSSRYLVKRTGEKVFLECVQDMDHENMFWYRQDPGLGLRLIYFSYDVKMKEKGDIPEGYSVSREKKERFSLILESASTNQTSMYLCASSFIAEAFFGQGTRLTVV.

The chain carries TRBV2 and TRBJ1-5; possibly TRBD1 for D (5 bases). The CDR3 loop spans 20 amino acids. Germline CDR1 is SNHLY and CDR2 is FYNNEI. The V end lost 0 bases, the J end lost 2 bases, and 23 bases lay between the germline ends. The CDR3: CASSEALSWIIQQGNQPQHF. For the CDR3, the DNA is TGTGCCAGCAGTGAAGCCCTTAGTTGGATAATACAACAGGGCAATCAGCCCCAGCATTTT.

The V and J genes are TRBV7-9 and TRBJ1-5; D ambiguous. This CDR3 spans 12 amino acids. V was pared by 5 bases and J by 5 bases, with 7 bases between. CDR1 is SEHNR and CDR2 is FQNEAQ in the germline V gene (reference sequence). This chain's CDR3 is CASSHGDQPQHF. The CDR3 nucleotides are TGTGCCAGCAGCCACGGGGATCAGCCCCAGCATTTT.

The rearrangement links TRBV4-1 to TRBJ2-7; tentative D call: TRBD1 (6 bases). This CDR3 contains 15 residues. Germline loops: CDR1 MGHRA, CDR2 YSYEKL. V gave up 1 base and J gave up 4 bases, with 14 bases separating them. CDR3 residues: CASSQAQDRRYEQYF. The CDR3 DNA follows: TGCGCCAGCAGCCAAGCCCAAGACAGGAGGTACGAGCAGTACTTC.

The J gene is TRBJ2-3, the V gene TRBV6-5, with 7 nucleotides matching TRBD1. V trimming: 6 bases; J trimming: 4 bases; junction bases outside the gene matches: 10. Germline V gene sequence: CDR1 MNHEY, CDR2 SVGAGI. This CDR3 is built from 15 residues. The CDR3 is CASSGLEGAPDTQYF. The DNA of the CDR3 is TGTGCCAGCAGCGGCCTTGAGGGGGCCCCAGATACGCAGTATTTT.

The V and J genes are TRBV6-1 and TRBJ2-2, with 10 bases lining up with TRBD1. Germline V CDR1 and CDR2: MNHNS, SASEGT. CDR3 length: 15 amino acids. Germline trimming cut 6 bases from V and 5 bases from J; bases unmatched to any gene: 6. CDR3 residues: CASSGGQGSTGELFF. In DNA form, the CDR3 reads TGTGCCAGCAGCGGGGGACAGGGGAGTACCGGGGAGCTGTTTTTT.

The chain combines TRBV19 with TRBJ1-1, with a weak D call TRBD1 (5 bases). The V gene lost 1 base and the J gene lost 4 bases, with 10 bases spanning the gap. There are 14 residues in the CDR3. From germline, CDR1 is LNHDA and CDR2 SQIVND (reference sequence). The CDR3 DNA follows: TGTGCCAGTAGTATAGCTCCAGGGATCACTGAAGCTTTCTTT. This codes for CASSIAPGITEAFF.

This chain joins TRBV9 and TRBJ2-5; 8 bases are shared with TRBD2. Trimming removed 4 bases from V and 0 bases from J; junction bases left unmatched: 8. Per the germline V gene, CDR1 is SGDLS and CDR2 is YYNGEE. The CDR3 loop spans 16 amino acids. The CDR3 DNA reads TGTGCCAGCAGCCCTCCTTTACTAGCGGACCAAGAGACCCAGTACTTC. As protein: CASSPPLLADQETQYF. Based on the CDR3 plus reference TRBV9 and TRBJ2-5, the full variable domain is DSGVTQTPKHLITATGQRVTLRCSPRSGDLSVYWYQQSLDQGLQFLIQYYNGEERAKGNILERFSAQQFPDLHSELNLSSLELGDSALYFCASSPPLLADQETQYFGPGTRLLVL.

The rearrangement joins TRBV7-9 to TRBJ1-1; maybe TRBD1 (6 bases). Trimming pared 3 bases from V and 1 base from J, leaving 12 bases between. The V gene's germline CDR1 is SEHNR and CDR2 FQNEAQ (reference sequence). The CDR3 spans 15 residues. In DNA, the CDR3 is TGTGCCAGCAGCTTGGTGGGACATCAGAACACTGAAGCTTTCTTT. Translation: CASSLVGHQNTEAFF.

The V call is TRBV13, the J call TRBJ2-3, with 12 bases lining up with TRBD2. CDR1 PRHDT and CDR2 FYEKMQ come from the germline V gene (reference sequence). V gave up 6 bases and J gave up 2 bases; unmatched junction bases: 9. The CDR3 is 17 residues long. Here the CDR3 reads CASSFAGLAGNTDTQYF. The CDR3 DNA sequence: TGTGCCAGCAGTTTCGCCGGACTAGCGGGGAACACAGATACGCAGTATTTT. Full variable domain (rest looked up from reference TRBV13 and TRBJ2-3): AAGVIQSPRHLIKEKRETATLKCYPIPRHDTVYWYQQGPGQDPQFLISFYEKMQSDKGSIPDRFSAQQFSDYHSELNMSSLELGDSALYFCASSFAGLAGNTDTQYFGPGTRLTVL.